One sample yielded the 22 T cell receptor beta chains listed below, sequenced in a study of metastatic and nonmetastatic thyroid tumors. TCRdb re-clonotyped the PCR reads through MiXCR. The table records 9,500 to 13,000 clones, more than 25% of them present only once. Treatment of any kind had been given to no patient before thyroid surgery. The sample comprised tumor tissue. These TCRs come from a female donor with papillary thyroid cancer or a benign thyroid nodule (not recorded which). Some clones in this sample may be carry-over from other donors' samples.

The chain carries TRBV20-1 and TRBJ2-1; 13 bases fit TRBD2. The CDR3 consists of 20 residues. After removal of 3 bases from V and 1 base from J, the junction contained 15 bases not matched to a gene. Germline values: CDR1 DFQATT, CDR2 SNEGSKA (reference sequence). The CDR3 is CSASLPLGTSGTYSYNEQFF. Written as DNA, the CDR3 is TGCAGTGCTAGTCTTCCGCTCGGGACTAGCGGGACTTATTCCTACAATGAGCAGTTCTTC.

The genes are TRBV28 and TRBJ1-2; D remains ambiguous. CDR1 is MDHEN, CDR2 SYDVKM, per germline. CDR3 length equals 16 residues. The V gene lost 5 bases and the J gene lost 0 bases, with 16 bases spanning the gap. The CDR3 region has the DNA TGTGCCAGCAGTCCTCAGGTAGACCAGCCTAACTATGGCTACACCTTC. Amino acids: CASSPQVDQPNYGYTF.

The CDR3 here is CSVSPRGPGNTIYF. CDR3 sequence (DNA): TGCAGTGTTTCTCCGAGGGGGCCTGGAAACACCATATATTTT. This chain joins TRBV20-1 and TRBJ1-3, with 7 bases lining up with TRBD1. The length of the CDR3 is 14 residues. V was pared by 7 bases and J by 2 bases, with 8 bases of the junction left unmatched. Germline V gives CDR1 DFQATT, CDR2 SNEGSKA (reference sequence).

The rearrangement uses TRBV5-1 and TRBJ1-3; a weak D match, TRBD1 (6 bases). The germline gives CDR1 SGHRS, CDR2 YFSETQ. V lost 2 bases and J 2 bases, leaving 14 bases between the germline ends. The length of the CDR3 is 16 residues. The CDR3 loop is CASSLGGRGTGNTIYF. The CDR3, as DNA: TGCGCCAGCAGCTTAGGGGGTCGTGGAACTGGAAACACCATATATTTT.

Comment on this clone: A much larger clone sits a single nucleotide away, making a read error possible. The same CDR3 can be traced to other DNA sequences in this sample. The chain couples TRBV10-3 to TRBJ2-1; D might be TRBD2 (6 bases). In germline, CDR1 is ENHRY, CDR2 SYGVKD. V was clipped by 6 bases and J by 6 bases, with 21 bases between them. The CDR3 length is 16 residues. The CDR3 protein is CAIRGVAAKGCNEQFF. In DNA form, the CDR3 reads TGTGCCATCAGGGGGGTAGCGGCTAAGGGGTGCAATGAGCAGTTCTTC.

This clone was seen repeatedly, ten times or more. It is likely a read error, because the conserved phenylalanine at the end of the CDR3 is missing. Other DNA sequences in this specimen translate into the identical CDR3. This chain connects TRBV19 to TRBJ2-7; D tentatively fits TRBD1 or TRBD2 (5 bases each). CDR3 length equals 14 residues. Germline V lookup: CDR1 LNHDA, CDR2 SQIVND (reference sequence). Trimming pared 6 bases from V and 5 bases from J, leaving 17 bases between. The CDR3 DNA reads as TGTGCCAGTAGACGAGATCCAGGGAGCAACGAGCAGTACCTC. It yields the protein CASRRDPGSNEQYL.

This clone has a handful of counts. This chain links TRBV27 with TRBJ1-1, with 7 bases lining up with TRBD1. CDR1 and CDR2 from the germline V gene are MNHEY and SMNVEV (reference sequence). V lost 3 bases and J lost 1; bases outside the gene matches: 8. The CDR3 contains 16 residues. In DNA, the CDR3 is TGTGCCAGCAGTTTGGGATCCGGGACAGAGAACACTGAAGCTTTCTTT. This codes for CASSLGSGTENTEAFF.

This clone was detected a few times. The chain is built from TRBV6-2 or TRBV6-3 and TRBJ1-1; D is ambiguous. Trimming took 7 bases from V and 5 from J, leaving 11 bases between them. Germline CDR1 is MNHEY and CDR2 is SVGEGT. This CDR3 comprises 12 residues. CDR3 DNA sequence: TGTGCCAGCACCGCACTGCGGACTGAAGCTTTCTTT. It encodes CASTALRTEAFF.

Only a few counts were recorded for this clone. This rearrangement joins TRBV6-1 to TRBJ2-7; the D gene could be TRBD1 or TRBD2 (6 bases each). V was shortened by 5 bases and J by 0 bases, with 11 bases between the two germline ends. Germline V lookup: CDR1 MNHNS, CDR2 SASEGT. The CDR3 length is 14 residues. The CDR3 nucleotides are TGTGCCAGCAGTCTCCGGGGGCCCTCCTACGAGCAGTACTTC. Translating gives CASSLRGPSYEQYF.

This chain links TRBV7-2 with TRBJ1-1; 7 nucleotides line up with TRBD1. The CDR3 runs to 13 residues. The germline CDR1 and CDR2 sequences are SGHTA and FQGNSA. V lost 9 bases, J lost 2 bases, and 6 bases stayed unmatched. DNA for the CDR3: TGTGCCAGTGGGGGACAGAGAAACACTGAAGCTTTCTTT. Translation gives CASGGQRNTEAFF.

The gene calls are TRBV28 and TRBJ2-1; D may be TRBD1 (6 bases). Germline V lookup: CDR1 MDHEN, CDR2 SYDVKM. The CDR3 runs 15 residues. Trimming shortened V by 7 bases and J by 7 bases, and 20 bases separated the two germline ends. CDR3 region: CASNPTGLRPNEQFF. The CDR3 region has the DNA TGTGCCAGCAACCCTACAGGGTTGAGACCGAATGAGCAGTTCTTC. The whole variable domain, remainder taken from reference TRBV28 and TRBJ2-1, is DVKVTQSSRYLVKRTGEKVFLECVQDMDHENMFWYRQDPGLGLRLIYFSYDVKMKEKGDIPEGYSVSREKKERFSLILESASTNQTSMYLCASNPTGLRPNEQFFGPGTRLTVL.

The chain joins TRBV5-1 to TRBJ2-3, with D perhaps TRBD1 or TRBD2 (5 bases each). The length of the CDR3 is 19 residues. CDR1 and CDR2 (germline): SGHRS, YFSETQ. V dropped 2 bases and J dropped 0 bases, with 22 bases sitting between them. Written as DNA, the CDR3 is TGCGCCAGCAGCTTTGCCCCTCAGGGAGCGTGCCTCAGCACAGATACGCAGTATTTT. Its translation: CASSFAPQGACLSTDTQYF.

The chain couples TRBV20-1 to TRBJ2-1, with D perhaps TRBD1 (5 bases). The germline CDR1 and CDR2 sequences are DFQATT and SNEGSKA (reference sequence). The CDR3 has 13 residues. Trimming pared 3 bases from V and 8 bases from J, leaving 14 bases between. Here the CDR3 DNA reads TGCAGTGCTAGTAGACAGCCGCTGGATGAGCAGTTCTTC. Encoded protein: CSASRQPLDEQFF.

The V gene is TRBV5-1, the J gene TRBJ2-7; 7 bases are shared with TRBD2. This CDR3 has 14 residues. Germline V gene data show CDR1 as SGHRS and CDR2 as YFSETQ. V shed 4 bases and J 2 bases; nucleotides not matched to a gene: 6. CDR3 residues: CASSLSGGTYEQYF. In nucleotides, the CDR3 is TGCGCCAGCAGCCTCTCGGGAGGTACCTACGAGCAGTACTTC.

The chain has TRBV20-1 and TRBJ2-3; 12 bases line up with TRBD2. V shed 1 base, J shed 4 bases, and the junction held 3 bases outside the gene matches. Per the germline V gene, CDR1 is DFQATT and CDR2 is SNEGSKA (reference sequence). The CDR3 loop spans 15 amino acids. CDR3 bases: TGCAGTGCTAGAGCTAGCGGGGGGGGTCCAGATACGCAGTATTTT. Translation gives CSARASGGGPDTQYF.

A word on this clone: Different DNA sequences within this sample yield the same CDR3. The chain uses TRBV10-3 and TRBJ2-1; D perhaps matches TRBD2 (6 bases). With 6 bases removed from V and 6 bases from J, the gap between germline ends came to 21 bases. The CDR3 runs to 16 residues. Germline V gives CDR1 ENHRY, CDR2 SYGVKD. CDR3 protein: CAIRGVAAKGCNEQFF. In DNA form, the CDR3 reads TGTGCCATCAGGGGTGTAGCGGCTAAGGGGTGCAATGAGCAGTTCTTC.

CDR3 loop: CSATGTATNEKLFF. The DNA for the CDR3 is TGCAGTGCTACCGGGACAGCAACTAATGAAAAACTGTTTTTT. This sequence joins TRBV20-1 and TRBJ1-4; TRBD1 matches 7 bases. Looked up from germline, CDR1 is DFQATT and CDR2 is SNEGSKA (reference sequence). With 4 bases clipped from V and 0 bases from J, the junction kept 2 bases outside the gene matches. The CDR3 has 14 amino acids.

This clone was counted only a few times. V usage is TRBV20-1 and J usage is TRBJ1-1; 10 bases match TRBD1. The CDR3 sequence is 11 residues long. The J segment lost 7 bases and the V segment lost 8 bases, leaving 4 bases of the junction unmatched. Per the germline V gene, CDR1 is DFQATT and CDR2 is SNEGSKA (reference sequence). The DNA of the CDR3 is TGCAGTACGGGACAGGGGATTGAAGCTTTCTTT. Amino acids: CSTGQGIEAFF.

This clone was counted between two and nine times. J is TRBJ2-7 and V is TRBV6-2 or TRBV6-3, with 7 bases lining up with TRBD2. The CDR3 is 13 residues long. The junction had 4 bases not matched to a gene; V was cut back by 3 bases and J by 5 bases. Germline CDR1 reads MNHEY; CDR2 reads SVGEGT. The CDR3: CASSYREAHEQYF. CDR3 sequence (DNA): TGTGCCAGCAGTTATCGGGAGGCCCACGAGCAGTACTTC.

The chain combines TRBV9 with TRBJ1-2; tentatively, D is TRBD1 (6 bases). Between the trimmed V and J ends, which lost 0 bases and 7 bases, there was a span of 19 bases. The CDR3 length is 16 residues. CDR1 is SGDLS and CDR2 is YYNGEE in the germline V gene. CDR3 coding DNA: TGTGCCAGCAGCGTAGAATCTGTATCGGGGGGCTTTGGCTACACCTTC. It yields the protein CASSVESVSGGFGYTF.

The gene calls are TRBV6-5 and TRBJ2-1; 12 bases align to TRBD2. This CDR3 is built from 14 residues. The J segment lost 4 bases and the V segment lost 7 bases, leaving 2 bases of the junction unmatched. Germline assignment: CDR1 MNHEY and CDR2 SVGAGI. Here the CDR3 DNA reads TGTGCCAGCATGACTAGCGGGAGTTACAATGAGCAGTTCTTC. It codes for CASMTSGSYNEQFF.

The CDR3: CASSLFPTASGANVLTF. For the CDR3, the DNA is TGTGCCAGCAGTTTATTCCCGACAGCCTCTGGGGCCAACGTCCTGACTTTC. The gene calls are TRBV28 and TRBJ2-6; D may be TRBD1 (5 bases). The CDR3 contains 17 residues. CDR1 and CDR2 from the germline V gene are MDHEN and SYDVKM. V lost 1 base and J 0 bases, leaving 10 bases between the germline ends.